The rows below give T cell receptor beta chains drawn from one sample of a study of identical twins. TCRdb re-called the 5' RACE reads with MiXCR, one entry per CDR3 protein. Of over 500,000 distinct CDR3 sequences in the sample, approximately 22% are singletons; the top ten hold around 0.9%. This sample was also put to use in a study of T cells expressing NK-cell markers.

The sample taken for sequencing was CD4+ T cells sorted from blood. The receptors derive from a woman aged 18-29 years in good health. Both conserved end residues are part of each CDR3. D genes are given only for firm matches. For some rows the clone size is stated as once, few or many, or as a class when expanded; others skip it.

j_call d_call clone_size v_call cdr3_nt cdr3_aa
TRBJ1-2 . few TRBV12-3/TRBV12-4 TGTGCCAGCAGCCGCCGGGGTAACAGCAACTATGGCTACACCTTC CASSRRGNSNYGYTF
TRBJ2-7 . once TRBV11-2 TGTGCCAGCAGCTCCGGGGTCGGCTACGAGCAGTACTTC CASSSGVGYEQYF
TRBJ2-7 TRBD2 . TRBV6-1 TGTGCCAGCAGCCAGCCGGGACTAGCGGGAATTGAGCAGTACTTC CASSQPGLAGIEQYF
TRBJ2-3 . . TRBV6-1 TGTGCCAGCAGTGACATGACCCGGGCCGCAGATACGCAGTATTTT CASSDMTRAADTQYF
TRBJ2-1 . few TRBV24-1 TGTGCCACCAGTGACCGCAGGGGCGGGGGTTACAATGAGCAGTTCTTC CATSDRRGGGYNEQFF
TRBJ2-4 . . TRBV7-2 TGTGCCAGCAGCGATGGTAAAGGAGCCAAAAACATTCAGTACTTC CASSDGKGAKNIQYF
TRBJ2-3 . . TRBV6-2/TRBV6-3 TGTGCCACAGTACAGCGGCTCCTCACAGATACGCAGTATTTT CATVQRLLTDTQYF
TRBJ2-1 TRBD1 . TRBV10-3 TGTGCCACTCGGGACAGGCCCTACAATGAGCAGTTCTTC CATRDRPYNEQFF
TRBJ2-1 . many TRBV11-2 TGTGCCAGCAGCCCGCCCACTAGAAATATTAATGAGCAGTTCTTC CASSPPTRNINEQFF
TRBJ2-1 . . TRBV12-3/TRBV12-4 TGTGCCAGCAGTATCCCAGGGGCAGGGACGGATGAGCAGTTCTTC CASSIPGAGTDEQFF
TRBJ1-6 TRBD1 many TRBV10-3 TGTGCCATCACCGGGGACAGTGAGAATTCACCCCTCCACTTT CAITGDSENSPLHF
TRBJ2-1 TRBD2 . TRBV7-2 TGTGCCAGCAGCTCACAGACTAGCGCAAACAATGAGCAGTTCTTC CASSSQTSANNEQFF
TRBJ1-1 . few TRBV20-1 TGCAGTGCTCACACTGACAGGACTGAAGCTTTCTTT CSAHTDRTEAFF
TRBJ2-2 . . TRBV12-3/TRBV12-4 TGTGCCAGCGTCGCCCGGCCCGGCCCGGCCGGGGAGCTGTTTTTT CASVARPGPAGELFF
TRBJ2-3 . few TRBV7-3 TGTGCCAGCAGCCAGGGATATAGCACAGATACGCAGTATTTT CASSQGYSTDTQYF
TRBJ2-7 TRBD2 . TRBV27 TGTGCCAGCACTATGATTGCGGGGGTGGTGGCCGAGCAGTACTTC CASTMIAGVVAEQYF
TRBJ2-7 . . TRBV2 TGTGCCAGCAGCCAGGGAGGAGTTGCCTACGAGCAGTACTTC CASSQGGVAYEQYF
TRBJ1-1 . . TRBV18 TGTGCCAGCTCACCACCGGCGAACACTGAAGCTTTCTTT CASSPPANTEAFF
TRBJ2-1 TRBD1 few TRBV12-5 TGTGCTAGTGCTAACACCCGGGACAGGGACAATGAGCAGTTCTTC CASANTRDRDNEQFF
TRBJ2-7 TRBD2 few TRBV7-2 TGTGCCAGCAGCTTAGTCCCCCTAGCGGGAGCTGGCGAGCAGTACTTC CASSLVPLAGAGEQYF
TRBJ2-3 . many TRBV4-3 TGCGCCAGCAGCCGGGGCTTAGGGGATACGCAGTATTTT CASSRGLGDTQYF
TRBJ2-1 . few TRBV4-1 TGCGCCAGCAGCCAAGCTCCGACTCCCTCCTACAATGAGCAGTTCTTC CASSQAPTPSYNEQFF
TRBJ2-7 . . TRBV24-1 TGTGCCACCAGTGATTCCGGACACCAATACGAGCAGTACTTC CATSDSGHQYEQYF
TRBJ1-2 . . TRBV10-3 TGTGCCATCAGTGGCGGAGGCACAGCTTTCAACTATGGCTACACCTTC CAISGGGTAFNYGYTF